The 7 T cell receptor beta chains presented below share a single source sample, sequenced in a study of chemoradiotherapy in HPV16-positive cancers. Using immunoSEQ multiplex PCR, the repertoire was profiled, and TCRdb retains in-frame clones only, with some absent. The sample lists about 8,600 clones; less than 85% were seen once. The specimen was obtained from a patient who underwent chemoradiotherapy. These receptors originate from a human donor with HPV-associated anogenital cancer.

The chain couples TRBV18 to TRBJ1-1; D unclear. The ends were cut back, 4 bases at V and 1 base at J, with 10 bases in the middle. This CDR3 is built from 14 residues. Germline V gene lookup returns CDR1 KGHSH and CDR2 LQKENI. The CDR3 nucleotides are TGTGCCAGCTCACTAATCAAGGGGAACACTGAAGCTTTCTTT. Residues: CASSLIKGNTEAFF.

The chain joins TRBV6-1 to TRBJ2-1; weak D call: TRBD1 (6 bases). V lost 9 bases, J lost 6 bases, and 12 bases lay in between. CDR1 MNHNS and CDR2 SASEGT come from the germline V gene. There are 12 residues in the CDR3. The CDR3 protein is CASGTFGNEQFF. The CDR3 DNA reads TGTGCCAGTGGGACATTCGGCAATGAGCAGTTCTTC.

The J gene is TRBJ2-7, the V gene TRBV6-5; perhaps TRBD1 as D (6 bases). CDR1 is MNHEY and CDR2 is SVGAGI in the germline V gene. The CDR3 is 15 residues long. Trimming cost V 6 bases and J 3 bases, with 18 bases left between them. The CDR3 nucleotides read TGTGCCAGCAGCATCACAGGGTCGGGCGGCTACGAGCAGTACTTC. Protein product: CASSITGSGGYEQYF.

V and J are TRBV6-4 and TRBJ2-5; the D is unclear. V lost 0 bases and J 1 base, leaving 12 bases between the germline ends. The length of the CDR3 is 16 residues. Germline CDR1 MRHNA, CDR2 SNTAGT. DNA of the CDR3: TGTGCCAGCAGTGACTCGAAGTCGCGCGCCCAAGAGACCCAGTACTTC. It encodes CASSDSKSRAQETQYF.

The V gene is TRBV6-1, the J gene TRBJ2-2; D may be TRBD1 (5 bases). The CDR3 consists of 13 residues. Germline loops: CDR1 MNHNS, CDR2 SASEGT. V lost 5 bases and J 5 bases, leaving 9 bases between the germline ends. Written as DNA, the CDR3 is TGTGCCAGCAGTTCCAGGGATACCGGGGAGCTGTTTTTT. This translates into CASSSRDTGELFF.

The chain uses TRBV4-2 and TRBJ2-1, with D perhaps matching TRBD1 or TRBD2 (5 bases each). Germline CDR1 and CDR2: LGHNA and YNFKEQ. This CDR3 has 16 amino acids. Trimming cost V 0 bases and J 5 bases, with 14 bases left between them. The CDR3: CASSQDPQGRDNEQFF. The DNA for the CDR3 is TGTGCCAGCAGCCAAGATCCCCAGGGACGTGACAATGAGCAGTTCTTC.

The chain couples TRBV7-2 to TRBJ2-2, with 7 nucleotides matching TRBD2. The CDR3 is made up of 16 amino acids. The J segment lost 5 bases and the V segment lost 8 bases, leaving 14 bases of the junction unmatched. CDR1 SGHTA and CDR2 FQGNSA come from the germline V gene. DNA of the CDR3: TGTGCCAGCTCAAGCTTCCCGCGGGGGAGTACCGGGGAGCTGTTTTTT. Translation: CASSSFPRGSTGELFF.